The 5 T cell receptor beta chains below were found in one sample sequenced in a study of blood T cell repertoires in COVID-19. This table comes from immunoSEQ multiplex PCR, and its TCRdb copy is limited to in-frame clones, with some not included. The sample shows a few hundred thousand clones, around 83% of them seen only once. The sample taken for sequencing was PBMCs or T cells enriched from blood (not recorded which). The receptors derive from a woman between 50 and 59 years old who had recovered from COVID-19.

The J gene is TRBJ2-3, the V gene TRBV2; 10 positions match TRBD1. The germline gives CDR1 SNHLY, CDR2 FYNNEI. The trim removed 5 bases at V and 3 bases at J, leaving 5 bases unmatched. The CDR3 has 15 residues. For the CDR3, the DNA is TGTGCCAGCAGTCCGGGACAGGGGTGGACAGATACGCAGTATTTT. This encodes CASSPGQGWTDTQYF.

The chain couples TRBV18 to TRBJ1-1; 8 bases line up with TRBD1. The length of the CDR3 is 16 residues. Trimming at V came to 3 bases and at J to 2 bases, leaving 8 bases not matched to a gene. CDR1 and CDR2 (germline): KGHSH, LQKENI. CDR3 sequence (DNA): TGTGCCAGCTCACCCGGTGCAGGGGGCGAAAACACTGAAGCTTTCTTT. Translating it yields CASSPGAGGENTEAFF.

This clone was seen only once. The chain joins TRBV27 to TRBJ2-1; D not certain. Germline values: CDR1 MNHEY, CDR2 SMNVEV (reference sequence). The CDR3 is 16 residues long. V shed 7 bases and J shed 11 bases, with 27 bases lying between them. CDR3 protein: CASTLTPPWMASKQFF. In DNA form, the CDR3 reads TGTGCCAGCACCCTCACCCCACCCTGGATGGCTAGTAAGCAGTTCTTC.

Turning to this clone: A much larger clone lies one base from this, so it may be a read error. The genes are TRBV14 and TRBJ1-1; 7 nucleotides match TRBD1. With 4 bases clipped from V and 1 base from J, the junction kept 0 bases outside the gene matches. The CDR3 is 13 amino acids. Germline V CDR1 and CDR2: SGHDN, FVKESK. The CDR3: CASSRTGNTEAFF. The CDR3 coding sequence is TGTGCCAGCAGCCGGACAGGGAACACTGAAGCTTTCTTT.

V is TRBV5-1 and J is TRBJ1-2; D not resolved. This CDR3 has 15 residues. V lost 0 bases and J 0 bases, leaving 9 bases between the germline ends. Germline lookup yields CDR1 SGHRS and CDR2 YFSETQ. This CDR3 reads CASSLGALANYGYTF. CDR3 nucleotide sequence: TGCGCCAGCAGCTTGGGGGCCCTGGCTAACTATGGCTACACCTTC.